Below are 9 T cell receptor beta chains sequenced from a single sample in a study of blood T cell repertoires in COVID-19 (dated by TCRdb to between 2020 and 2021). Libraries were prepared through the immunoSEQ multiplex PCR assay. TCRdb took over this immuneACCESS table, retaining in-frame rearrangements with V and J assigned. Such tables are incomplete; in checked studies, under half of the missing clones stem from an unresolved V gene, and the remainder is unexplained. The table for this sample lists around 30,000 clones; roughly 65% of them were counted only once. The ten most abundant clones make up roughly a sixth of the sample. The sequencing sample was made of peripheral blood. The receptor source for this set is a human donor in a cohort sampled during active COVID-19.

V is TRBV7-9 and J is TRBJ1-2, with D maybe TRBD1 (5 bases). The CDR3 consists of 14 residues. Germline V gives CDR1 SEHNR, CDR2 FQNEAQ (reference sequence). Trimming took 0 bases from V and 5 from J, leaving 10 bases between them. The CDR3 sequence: CASSLAIQGYGYTF. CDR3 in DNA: TGTGCCAGCAGCTTAGCGATTCAGGGTTATGGCTACACCTTC. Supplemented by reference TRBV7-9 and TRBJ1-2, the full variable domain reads DTGVSQNPRHKITKRGQNVTFRCDPISEHNRLYWYRQTLGQGPEFLTYFQNEAQLEKSRLLSDRFSAERPKGSFSTLEIQRTEQGDSAMYLCASSLAIQGYGYTFGSGTRLTVV.

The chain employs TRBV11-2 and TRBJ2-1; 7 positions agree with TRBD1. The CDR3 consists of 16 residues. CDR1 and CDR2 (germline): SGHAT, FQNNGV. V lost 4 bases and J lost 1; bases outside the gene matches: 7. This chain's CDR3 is CASSSLTGASYNEQFF. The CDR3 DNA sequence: TGTGCCAGCAGCTCGTTAACAGGGGCATCCTACAATGAGCAGTTCTTC.

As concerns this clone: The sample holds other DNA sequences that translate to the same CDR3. The DNA for the CDR3 is TGTGCCATCAGGGGGACAGTGGATCAGCCCCAGCATTTT. Translated, it gives CAIRGTVDQPQHF. V and J are TRBV10-3 and TRBJ1-5; 7 bases agree with TRBD1. CDR1 is ENHRY, CDR2 SYGVKD, per germline. The CDR3 contains 13 residues. The trim removed 6 bases at V and 5 bases at J, leaving 4 bases unmatched.

CDR3: CASSLGGVTGRANVLTF. The CDR3 nucleotides are TGTGCCAGCAGCCTAGGCGGGGTTACTGGGAGGGCCAACGTCCTGACTTTC. V and J are TRBV7-6 and TRBJ2-6, with TRBD2 as a possible D gene (6 bases). V was pared by 5 bases and J by 5 bases, with 19 bases between. Germline V gene sequence: CDR1 SGHVS, CDR2 FNYEAQ. This CDR3 has 17 amino acids.

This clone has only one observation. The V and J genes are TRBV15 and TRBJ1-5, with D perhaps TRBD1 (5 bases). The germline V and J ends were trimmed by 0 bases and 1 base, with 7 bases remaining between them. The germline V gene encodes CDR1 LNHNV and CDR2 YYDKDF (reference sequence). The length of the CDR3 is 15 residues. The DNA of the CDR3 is TGTGCCACCAGCAGAGATCCAGGGAGCAATCAGCCCCAGCATTTT. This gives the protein CATSRDPGSNQPQHF.

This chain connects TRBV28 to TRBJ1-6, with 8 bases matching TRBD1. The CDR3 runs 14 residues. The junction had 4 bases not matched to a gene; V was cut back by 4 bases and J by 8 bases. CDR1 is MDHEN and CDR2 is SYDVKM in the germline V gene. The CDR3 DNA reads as TGTGCCAGCAGTTCGGGACAGGTCTATTCACCCCTCCACTTT. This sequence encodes CASSSGQVYSPLHF.

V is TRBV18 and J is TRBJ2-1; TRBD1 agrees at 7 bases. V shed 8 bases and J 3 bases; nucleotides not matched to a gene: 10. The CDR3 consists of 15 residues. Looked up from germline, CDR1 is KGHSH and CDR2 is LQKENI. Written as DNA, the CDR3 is TGTGCCAGCACCGCGACAGGGATGCTCTACAATGAGCAGTTCTTC. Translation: CASTATGMLYNEQFF.

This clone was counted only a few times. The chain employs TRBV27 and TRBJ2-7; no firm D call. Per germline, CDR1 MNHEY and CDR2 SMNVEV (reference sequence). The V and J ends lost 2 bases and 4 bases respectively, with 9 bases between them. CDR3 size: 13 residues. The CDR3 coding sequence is TGTGCCAGCAGTTTAAAGGCGCGGTACGAGCAGTACTTC. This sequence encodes CASSLKARYEQYF.

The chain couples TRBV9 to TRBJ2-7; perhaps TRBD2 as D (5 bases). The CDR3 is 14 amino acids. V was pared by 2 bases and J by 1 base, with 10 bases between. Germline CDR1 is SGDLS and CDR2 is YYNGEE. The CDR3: CASSVLEVSYEQYF. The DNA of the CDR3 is TGTGCCAGCAGCGTGCTGGAGGTTTCCTACGAGCAGTACTTC.